The present T cell receptor beta chain was sequenced within a study of T-cell memory formation after mild COVID-19 (dated by TCRdb to about 2021). With respect to the entire study: Most TCR sequence clusters were specific to one of the two donors. T-cell clones expanding and contracting after mild COVID-19 in two donors were tracked by longitudinal TCRalpha and TCRbeta repertoire sequencing. The cohort was made up of two young adult volunteers, one female and one male, who were previously healthy.

Taken from the germline V gene, the CDR1 and CDR2 loops are SGHDT and YYEEEE. The V and J ends are trimmed by 0 bases and 0 bases, leaving 7 bases between them. Reading from cysteine to phenylalanine, the CDR3 counts 15 amino acids. The entry retains the CDR3 DNA only, 45 bases that are in frame from base 1. Ficoll-Paque density gradient centrifugation was used to isolate PBMCs. The study at large found these results: Contracting CD4+ clones were found mainly in CM and EM memory subsets, while CD8+ clones were enriched in EMRA. SARS-CoV-2 specificity of the second-wave clones peaking on day 37 was not confirmed. Only two mild cases were covered by the study, and larger cohorts that include severe cases with pre-infection samples were considered necessary. Some responding clones were found in pre-infection memory, which suggests that pre-existing cross-reactive memory T cells took part in the SARS-CoV-2 response. Balanced CD4/CD8 phenotypes were observed for clones contracting from day 15 to 85, whereas a bias towards CD4+ was observed for a second wave of clones expanding from day 15 to 37.

The sequencer listed for this sample is Illumina NovaSeq 6000. cDNA libraries for TCRalpha and TCRbeta were prepared by 5'RACE using constant-segment primers, with sample barcodes and unique molecular identifiers added. Trizol reagent was used to extract RNA from every sample. Libraries were amplified in two PCR steps, with a second sample barcode and Illumina TruSeq adapters added in the second step. Libraries were sequenced on an Illumina NovaSeq with 2 x 150 bp paired-end reads. As for how the authors treated the data: Reads were demultiplexed and collapsed into UMI-guided consensus sequences with migec v1.2.7. Using mixcr v2.1.11, the UMI consensuses were aligned to TRA and TRB V and J templates and assembled into clonotypes. A clonotype was counted as expanded or contracted only if both edgeR and NoisET called the change significant, with noise models trained on biological replicates. For edgeR calls, the cutoffs were a false discovery rate-adjusted p below 0.01 and a log2 fold-change threshold of 1. As an exploratory analysis of dynamics, PCA with hierarchical clustering was applied to max-normalized trajectories of the 1000 most abundant clonotypes. Separately sequenced CD4+ and CD8+ repertoires were used to assign a CD4 or CD8 phenotype to each responding clone. TCRdb trimmed the raw reads at Q25, called clones with MiXCR and kept productive beta chains. Each record represents a unique CDR3 protein, reported with the most common genes and DNA among its rows. TCRdb's processing, not the authors' own work, is the source of the V and J calls. The sample table records approximately 560,000 distinct CDR3 sequences; roughly a sixth of these occur just once. The ten largest clones add up to roughly 7.7% of the sample.

In regard to this clonotype: It lacks a known antigen. No clone much larger than this one lies a single base away; base qualities are absent.

Recombination joined TRBV5-6 with TRBJ1-3; the D gene assignment is ambiguous. The sample was PBMCs or a T cell subset sorted from them (not recorded which). The TCR originated in an adult woman who had mild COVID-19 (a few samples of this study predate the infection). The sample titles of this study are shuffled in the database, so cell type and time point are left out; the donor was told from shared clones. DNA sequence: TGTGCCAGCAGCTTGGGGACGTTCTCTGGAAACACCATATATTTT. It translates as CASSLGTFSGNTIYF.